These T cell receptor beta chains were read from a single sample in a study of T cell repertoires in aging, cancer and after chemotherapy. TCRdb used MiXCR to reprocess the multiplex PCR reads, holding one entry per CDR3 protein. The table shows more than 9,000 distinct CDR3 sequences, with 30% to 40% occurring only once. The sample was blood. These receptors were collected from a human donor in good health. CDR3s include the opening cysteine and the closing phenylalanine or tryptophan. Each record gives: CDR3 protein, CDR3 DNA, D gene, clone size, V gene, J gene. A D gene is named only where the DNA matches it firmly. The size of a clone is reported for some rows only, either as once, few or many, or as a class for expanded clones.

CSALGGGVNTEAFF,TGCAGCGCCCTAGGGGGGGGCGTGAACACTGAAGCTTTCTTT,.,medium-sized,TRBV29-1,TRBJ1-1
CATIEGSVVSNQPQHF,TGTGCCACCATCGAAGGGTCGGTAGTTAGCAATCAGCCCCAGCATTTT,.,.,TRBV6-5,TRBJ1-5
CASSFGGTGNTEAFF,TGTGCCAGCAGCTTCGGGGGGACTGGAAACACTGAAGCTTTCTTT,.,.,TRBV5-5,TRBJ1-1
CASSPTQAAYEQYF,TGTGCCAGCTCACCCACCCAGGCGGCCTACGAGCAGTACTTC,.,few,TRBV18,TRBJ2-7
CASSLRQDSYEQYF,TGTGCCAGCAGCTTGCGACAGGACTCCTACGAGCAGTACTTC,.,few,TRBV11-3,TRBJ2-7
CAFSATTGANVLTF,TGTGCCTTCAGCGCGACAACTGGGGCCAACGTCCTGACTTTC,.,medium-sized,TRBV6-6,TRBJ2-6
CASSLGQLTEAFF,TGTGCCAGCAGTTTAGGGCAGCTCACTGAAGCTTTCTTT,.,.,TRBV27,TRBJ1-1
CASSRPGTSNGYTF,TGTGCCAGCAGCCGTCCCGGGACAAGTAATGGCTACACCTTC,.,.,TRBV5-4,TRBJ1-2
CASSSLPGEGTDTQYF,TGTGCCAGTAGTTCCCTCCCAGGGGAGGGCACAGATACGCAGTATTTT,.,medium-sized,TRBV19,TRBJ2-3
CATQGGGSGNTIYF,TGTGCCACCCAAGGGGGGGGCTCTGGAAACACCATATATTTT,.,.,TRBV19,TRBJ1-3
CASTEDRSNEQFF,TGCGCCAGCACCGAAGACAGGTCCAATGAGCAGTTCTTC,.,.,TRBV5-1,TRBJ2-1
CASSFFRGLRNQPQHF,TGTGCCAGCAGTTTCTTTAGGGGGCTAAGGAATCAGCCCCAGCATTTT,TRBD1,.,TRBV6-1,TRBJ1-5
CSVGTGANEQYF,TGCAGCGTCGGGACAGGGGCCAACGAGCAGTACTTC,TRBD1,medium-sized,TRBV29-1,TRBJ2-7
CASSLEVGQPQHF,TGTGCCAGCAGCTTAGAGGTGGGTCAGCCCCAGCATTTT,.,.,TRBV11-3,TRBJ1-5
CASSYRALGEKLFF,TGTGCCAGCAGTTATAGGGCCTTGGGGGAAAAACTGTTTTTT,.,few,TRBV6-5,TRBJ1-4
CAFGGRSYEQYF,TGTGCCTTTGGCGGGAGATCCTACGAGCAGTACTTC,TRBD2,medium-sized,TRBV6-1,TRBJ2-7
CASSVQGQGQPQHF,TGTGCCAGCAGTGTACAGGGGCAGGGTCAGCCCCAGCATTTT,TRBD1,few,TRBV6-1,TRBJ1-5
CASSFPRTGSTGELFF,TGTGCCAGCAGTTTCCCCCGGACAGGGTCCACCGGGGAGCTGTTTTTT,TRBD1,.,TRBV6-5,TRBJ2-2
CASNLDRGYEQFF,TGTGCCAGCAACTTGGACAGGGGGTATGAGCAGTTCTTC,TRBD1,once,TRBV5-4,TRBJ2-1
CASSILWGRSRNYGYTF,TGTGCCAGTAGTATACTCTGGGGACGGAGCCGAAACTATGGCTACACCTTC,.,medium-sized,TRBV19,TRBJ1-2
CASSLSSTDTQYF,TGTGCCAGCTCACTGAGTAGCACAGATACGCAGTATTTT,.,few,TRBV18,TRBJ2-3
CASSLRTVVTGELFF,TGTGCCAGCAGCTTAAGGACGGTAGTCACCGGGGAGCTGTTTTTT,.,medium-sized,TRBV11-3,TRBJ2-2
CASSEFGTTKETQYF,TGCGCCAGCAGTGAGTTTGGGACTACAAAAGAGACCCAGTACTTC,TRBD2,.,TRBV10-1,TRBJ2-5
CASSFTGSTDTQYF,TGCGCCAGCAGCTTTACCGGGAGCACAGATACGCAGTATTTT,.,.,TRBV5-1,TRBJ2-3
CASSGRTGFNSNQPQHF,TGTGCCAGTTCAGGAAGGACAGGGTTCAATAGCAATCAGCCCCAGCATTTT,TRBD1,medium-sized,TRBV19,TRBJ1-5
CSAREKGVLNYGYTF,TGCAGTGCTAGAGAAAAGGGCGTACTAAACTATGGCTACACCTTC,.,.,TRBV20-1,TRBJ1-2
CASSYSNFALAAGELFF,TGTGCCAGCAGTTACTCGAACTTTGCACTAGCGGCCGGGGAGCTGTTTTTT,TRBD2,.,TRBV6-5,TRBJ2-2
CASRSYEQYF,TGTGCCAGCAGATCGTACGAGCAGTACTTC,.,.,TRBV6-1,TRBJ2-7
CATSHGPAAQPQHF,TGTGCCACCAGCCACGGGCCAGCCGCCCAGCCCCAGCATTTT,.,.,TRBV15,TRBJ1-5
CASSFSPGSGGEQFF,TGTGCCAGCAGTTTCAGCCCGGGCTCCGGCGGTGAGCAGTTCTTC,.,few,TRBV6-6,TRBJ2-1
CASSQGPFGGYTF,TGTGCCAGCAGCCAAGGACCCTTCGGGGGCTACACCTTC,.,few,TRBV14,TRBJ1-2
CASSYRAGGPYEQYF,TGTGCCAGCAGTTACCGGGCGGGAGGGCCCTACGAGCAGTACTTC,TRBD2,.,TRBV6-5,TRBJ2-7
CASSYTLPTPIWEGSYNEQFF,TGTGCCAGCAGTTACACCTTACCGACACCAATCTGGGAAGGTTCCTACAATGAGCAGTTCTTC,.,few,TRBV6-2/TRBV6-3,TRBJ2-1
CTSSPKQGGDTQYF,TGTACCAGCAGCCCGAAGCAGGGTGGAGATACGCAGTATTTT,.,once,TRBV5-5,TRBJ2-3
CASSAQGANEQFF,TGTGCCAGTAGTGCACAGGGGGCCAATGAGCAGTTCTTC,TRBD1,.,TRBV19,TRBJ2-1
CASSSRRDTEAFF,TGTGCCAGCAGCTCCCGGAGGGACACTGAAGCTTTCTTT,.,medium-sized,TRBV11-3,TRBJ1-1
CASSYRGNQGQPQHF,TGTGCCAGCAGTTACCGGGGGAATCAGGGGCAGCCCCAGCATTTT,.,few,TRBV6-2/TRBV6-3,TRBJ1-5
CASSQTGRNQPQHF,TGTGCCAGCAGTCAGACAGGTCGCAATCAGCCCCAGCATTTT,.,.,TRBV6-5,TRBJ1-5
CASRRGNNQKTQYF,TGTGCCAGCCGTCGGGGAAATAACCAAAAGACCCAGTACTTC,.,.,TRBV6-1,TRBJ2-5
CASRGLAPNEQFF,TGTGCCAGCAGGGGACTAGCGCCAAATGAGCAGTTCTTC,TRBD2,.,TRBV27,TRBJ2-1